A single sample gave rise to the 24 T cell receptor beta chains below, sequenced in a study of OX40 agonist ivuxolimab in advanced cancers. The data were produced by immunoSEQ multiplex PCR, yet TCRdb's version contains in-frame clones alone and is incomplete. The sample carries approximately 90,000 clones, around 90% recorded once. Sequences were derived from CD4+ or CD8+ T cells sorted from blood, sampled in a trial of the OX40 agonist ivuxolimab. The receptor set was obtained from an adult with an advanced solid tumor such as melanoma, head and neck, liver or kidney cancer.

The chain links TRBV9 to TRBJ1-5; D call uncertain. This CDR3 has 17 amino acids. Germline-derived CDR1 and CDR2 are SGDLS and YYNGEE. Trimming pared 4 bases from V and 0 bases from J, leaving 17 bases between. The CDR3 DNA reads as TGTGCCAGCAGCTCCGGCGGTTGGTTCGATAGCAATCAGCCCCAGCATTTT. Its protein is CASSSGGWFDSNQPQHF. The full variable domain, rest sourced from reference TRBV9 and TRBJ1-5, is DSGVTQTPKHLITATGQRVTLRCSPRSGDLSVYWYQQSLDQGLQFLIQYYNGEERAKGNILERFSAQQFPDLHSELNLSSLELGDSALYFCASSSGGWFDSNQPQHFGDGTRLSIL.

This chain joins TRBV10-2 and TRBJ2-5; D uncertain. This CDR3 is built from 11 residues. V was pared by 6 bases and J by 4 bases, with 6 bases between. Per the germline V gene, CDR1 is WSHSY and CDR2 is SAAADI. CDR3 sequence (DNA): TGCGCCAGCAGCCAAACAGAGACCCAGTACTTC. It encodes CASSQTETQYF.

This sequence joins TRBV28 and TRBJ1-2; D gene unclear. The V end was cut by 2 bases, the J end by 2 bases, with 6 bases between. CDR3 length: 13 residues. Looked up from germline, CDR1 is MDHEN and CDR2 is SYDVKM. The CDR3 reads CASSLTANYGYTF. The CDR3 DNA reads TGTGCCAGCAGTTTAACGGCGAACTATGGCTACACCTTC.

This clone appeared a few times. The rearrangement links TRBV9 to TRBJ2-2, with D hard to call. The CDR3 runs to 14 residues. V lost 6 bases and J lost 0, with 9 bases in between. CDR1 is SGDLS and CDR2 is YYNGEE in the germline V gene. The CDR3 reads CASNSYANTGELFF. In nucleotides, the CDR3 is TGTGCCAGCAATAGCTACGCGAACACCGGGGAGCTGTTTTTT.

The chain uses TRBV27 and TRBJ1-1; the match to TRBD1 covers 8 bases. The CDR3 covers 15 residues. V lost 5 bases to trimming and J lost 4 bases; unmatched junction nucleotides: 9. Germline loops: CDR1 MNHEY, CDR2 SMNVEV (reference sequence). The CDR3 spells CASSIGTGRTTEAFF. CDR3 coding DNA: TGTGCCAGCAGTATCGGGACAGGTCGGACCACTGAAGCTTTCTTT.

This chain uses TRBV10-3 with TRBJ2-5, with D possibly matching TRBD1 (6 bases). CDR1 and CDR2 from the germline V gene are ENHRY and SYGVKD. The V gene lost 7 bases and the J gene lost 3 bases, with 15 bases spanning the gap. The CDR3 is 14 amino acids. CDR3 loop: CAIKKGTGKETQYF. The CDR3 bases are TGTGCCATCAAAAAGGGCACAGGGAAAGAGACCCAGTACTTC.

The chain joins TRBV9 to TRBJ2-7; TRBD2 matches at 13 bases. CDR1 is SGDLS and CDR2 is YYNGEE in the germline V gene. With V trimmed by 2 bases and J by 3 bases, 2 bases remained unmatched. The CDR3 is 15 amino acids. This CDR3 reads CASSVGTSGIYEQYF. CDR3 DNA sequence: TGTGCCAGCAGCGTGGGGACTAGCGGGATCTACGAGCAGTACTTC.

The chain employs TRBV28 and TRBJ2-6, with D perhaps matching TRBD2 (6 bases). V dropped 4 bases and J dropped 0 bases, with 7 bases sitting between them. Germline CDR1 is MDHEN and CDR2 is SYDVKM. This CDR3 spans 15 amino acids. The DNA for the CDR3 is TGTGCCAGCAGTTCCGGGAGCTCTGGGGCCAACGTCCTGACTTTC. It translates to CASSSGSSGANVLTF. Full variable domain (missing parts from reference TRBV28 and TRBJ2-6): DVKVTQSSRYLVKRTGEKVFLECVQDMDHENMFWYRQDPGLGLRLIYFSYDVKMKEKGDIPEGYSVSREKKERFSLILESASTNQTSMYLCASSSGSSGANVLTFGAGSRLTVL.

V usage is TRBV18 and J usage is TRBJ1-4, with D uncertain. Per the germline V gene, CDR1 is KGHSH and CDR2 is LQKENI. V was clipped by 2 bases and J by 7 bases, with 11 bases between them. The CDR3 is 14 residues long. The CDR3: CASSPRSSGEKLFF. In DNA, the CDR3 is TGTGCCAGCTCACCAAGGTCATCCGGTGAAAAACTGTTTTTT.

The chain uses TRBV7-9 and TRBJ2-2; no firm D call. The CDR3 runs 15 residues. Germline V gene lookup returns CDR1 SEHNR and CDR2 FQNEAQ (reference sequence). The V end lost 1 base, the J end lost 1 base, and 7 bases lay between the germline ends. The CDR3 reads CASSLGRWNTGELFF. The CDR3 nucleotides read TGTGCCAGCAGCTTAGGGCGGTGGAACACCGGGGAGCTGTTTTTT.

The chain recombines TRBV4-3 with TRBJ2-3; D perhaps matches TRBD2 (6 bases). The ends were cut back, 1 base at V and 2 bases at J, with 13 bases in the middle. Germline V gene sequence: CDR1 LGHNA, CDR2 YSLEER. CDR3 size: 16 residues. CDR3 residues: CASSQVGGLSTDTQYF. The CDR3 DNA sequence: TGCGCCAGCAGCCAAGTCGGGGGTCTTTCCACAGATACGCAGTATTTT.

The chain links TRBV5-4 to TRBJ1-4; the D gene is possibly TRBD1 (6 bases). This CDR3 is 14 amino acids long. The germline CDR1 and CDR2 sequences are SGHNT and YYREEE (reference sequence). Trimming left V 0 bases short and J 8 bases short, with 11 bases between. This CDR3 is CASSLGGLGEKLFF. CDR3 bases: TGTGCCAGCAGCTTGGGGGGGCTTGGGGAAAAACTGTTTTTT. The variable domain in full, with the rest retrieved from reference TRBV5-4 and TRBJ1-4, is ETGVTQSPTHLIKTRGQQVTLRCSSQSGHNTVSWYQQALGQGPQFIFQYYREEENGRGNFPPRFSGLQFPNYSSELNVNALELDDSALYLCASSLGGLGEKLFFGSGTQLSVL.

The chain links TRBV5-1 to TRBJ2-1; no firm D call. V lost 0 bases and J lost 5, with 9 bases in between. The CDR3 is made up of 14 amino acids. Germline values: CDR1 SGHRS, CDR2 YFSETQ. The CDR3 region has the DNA TGCGCCAGCAGCTTGGGGGCCTGGGACAATGAGCAGTTCTTC. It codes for CASSLGAWDNEQFF.

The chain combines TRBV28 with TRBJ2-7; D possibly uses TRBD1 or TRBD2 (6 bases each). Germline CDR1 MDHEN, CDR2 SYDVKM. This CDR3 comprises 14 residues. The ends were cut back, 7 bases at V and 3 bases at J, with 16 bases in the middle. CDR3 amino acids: CASTDYRVIYEQYF. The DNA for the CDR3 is TGTGCCAGCACGGACTACAGGGTTATCTACGAGCAGTACTTC.

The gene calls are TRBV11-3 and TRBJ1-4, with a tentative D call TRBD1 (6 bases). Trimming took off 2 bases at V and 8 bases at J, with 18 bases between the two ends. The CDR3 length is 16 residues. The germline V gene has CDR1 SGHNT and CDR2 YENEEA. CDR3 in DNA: TGTGCCAGCAGCTTAAATTCCGGCGGGGGCGCGGAAAAACTGTTTTTT. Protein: CASSLNSGGGAEKLFF.

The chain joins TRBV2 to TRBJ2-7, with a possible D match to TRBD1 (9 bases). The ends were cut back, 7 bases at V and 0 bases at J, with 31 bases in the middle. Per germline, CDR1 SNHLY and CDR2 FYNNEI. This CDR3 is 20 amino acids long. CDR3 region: CASKSPGTGILAGHSYEQYF. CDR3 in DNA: TGTGCCAGCAAGTCACCCGGGACAGGGATATTAGCGGGGCACTCCTACGAGCAGTACTTC. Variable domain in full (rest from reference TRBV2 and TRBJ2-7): EPEVTQTPSHQVTQMGQEVILRCVPISNHLYFYWYRQILGQKVEFLVSFYNNEISEKSEIFDDQFSVERPDGSNFTLKIRSTKLEDSAMYFCASKSPGTGILAGHSYEQYFGPGTRLTVT.

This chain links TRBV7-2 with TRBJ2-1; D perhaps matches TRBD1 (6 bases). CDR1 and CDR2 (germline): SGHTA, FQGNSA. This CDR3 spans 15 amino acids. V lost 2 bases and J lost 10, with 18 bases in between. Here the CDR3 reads CASSLSQGLAQEQFF. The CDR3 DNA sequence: TGTGCCAGCAGCTTATCCCAGGGGCTAGCCCAAGAGCAGTTCTTC. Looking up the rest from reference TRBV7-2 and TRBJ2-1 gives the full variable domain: GAGVSQSPSNKVTEKGKDVELRCDPISGHTALYWYRQSLGQGLEFLIYFQGNSAPDKSGLPSDRFSAERTGGSVSTLTIQRTQQEDSAVYLCASSLSQGLAQEQFFGPGTRLTVL.

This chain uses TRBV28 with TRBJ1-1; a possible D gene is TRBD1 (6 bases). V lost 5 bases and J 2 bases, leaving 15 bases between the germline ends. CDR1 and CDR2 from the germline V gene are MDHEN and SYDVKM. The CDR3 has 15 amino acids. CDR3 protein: CASSPGDRSNTEAFF. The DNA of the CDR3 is TGTGCCAGCAGTCCCGGCGACAGGTCCAACACTGAAGCTTTCTTT.

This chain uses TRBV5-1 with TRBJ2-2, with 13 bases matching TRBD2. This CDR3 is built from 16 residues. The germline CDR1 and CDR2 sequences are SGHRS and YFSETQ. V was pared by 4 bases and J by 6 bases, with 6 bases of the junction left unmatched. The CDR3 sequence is CASSVGLAGVSGELFF. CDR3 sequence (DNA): TGCGCCAGCAGCGTAGGACTAGCGGGAGTGTCCGGGGAGCTGTTTTTT.

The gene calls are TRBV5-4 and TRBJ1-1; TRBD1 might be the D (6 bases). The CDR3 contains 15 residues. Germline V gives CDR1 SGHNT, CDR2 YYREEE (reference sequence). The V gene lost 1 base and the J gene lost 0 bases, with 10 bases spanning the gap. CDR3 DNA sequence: TGTGCCAGCAGCTTGAGACAGGCCATGAACACTGAAGCTTTCTTT. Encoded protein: CASSLRQAMNTEAFF.

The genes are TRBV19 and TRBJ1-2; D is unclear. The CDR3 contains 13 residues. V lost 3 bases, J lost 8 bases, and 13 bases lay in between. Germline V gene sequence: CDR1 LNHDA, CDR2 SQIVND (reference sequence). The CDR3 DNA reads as TGTGCCAGTAGTATCGACGGGTTGCGGGGCTACACCTTC. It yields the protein CASSIDGLRGYTF. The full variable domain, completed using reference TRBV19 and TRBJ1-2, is DGGITQSPKYLFRKEGQNVTLSCEQNLNHDAMYWYRQDPGQGLRLIYYSQIVNDFQKGDIAEGYSVSREKKESFPLTVTSAQKNPTAFYLCASSIDGLRGYTFGSGTRLTVV.

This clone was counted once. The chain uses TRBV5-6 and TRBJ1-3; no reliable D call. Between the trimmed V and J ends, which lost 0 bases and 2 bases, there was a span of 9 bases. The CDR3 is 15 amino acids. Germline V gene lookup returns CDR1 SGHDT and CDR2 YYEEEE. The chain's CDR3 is CASSLVGIAGNTIYF. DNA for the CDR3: TGTGCCAGCAGCTTGGTAGGCATAGCTGGAAACACCATATATTTT.

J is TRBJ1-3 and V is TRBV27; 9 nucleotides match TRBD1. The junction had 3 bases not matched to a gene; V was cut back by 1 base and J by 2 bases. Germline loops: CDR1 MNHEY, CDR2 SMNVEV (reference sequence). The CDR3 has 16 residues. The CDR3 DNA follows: TGTGCCAGCAGTTTATTCGGGACAGGGACTGGAAACACCATATATTTT. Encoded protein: CASSLFGTGTGNTIYF.

The CDR3 nucleotides read TGTGCCAGCAGTTACTCGGGTGATCAGCCCCAGCATTTT. Amino acid sequence: CASSYSGDQPQHF. This chain connects TRBV6-6 to TRBJ1-5; D call uncertain. V was trimmed by 0 bases and J by 5 bases, leaving 5 bases between them. CDR1 and CDR2 (germline): MNHNY, SVGAGI (reference sequence). This CDR3 is built from 13 residues.